Presented here are 14 T cell receptor beta chains from one specimen sequenced in a study of shared clonotypes between healthy human individuals. Sequencing used immunoSEQ multiplex PCR; TCRdb keeps in-frame clones, though not all of them. The sample records approximately 1,000,000 clones, 75% to 80% being singletons. Specimen: memory CD4+ T cells from PBMCs. The subset here: CD45RA-negative fraction. Receptors were obtained from a man younger than 30 in good health. Some clones in this sample may be carry-over from other donors' samples.

The chain links TRBV5-6 to TRBJ2-7; 7 nucleotides align to TRBD1. This CDR3 spans 15 amino acids. V was pared by 1 base and J by 3 bases, with 7 bases of the junction left unmatched. Germline lookup yields CDR1 SGHDT and CDR2 YYEEEE. In nucleotides, the CDR3 is TGTGCCAGCAGCTTGATTGACAGGGCCAACTACGAGCAGTACTTC. This translates into CASSLIDRANYEQYF. Full variable domain (missing parts from reference TRBV5-6 and TRBJ2-7): DAGVTQSPTHLIKTRGQQVTLRCSPKSGHDTVSWYQQALGQGPQFIFQYYEEEERQRGNFPDRFSGHQFPNYSSELNVNALLLGDSALYLCASSLIDRANYEQYFGPGTRLTVT.

The chain carries TRBV19 and TRBJ2-5; TRBD2 matches 7 bases. This CDR3 spans 14 amino acids. The V and J ends lost 3 bases and 11 bases, in that order; junction bases with no gene match: 12. Germline lookup yields CDR1 LNHDA and CDR2 SQIVND (reference sequence). The CDR3 nucleotides read TGTGCCAGTAGTATCTCGGGGGGTGAAGGCCTGCAGTACTTC. Translating gives CASSISGGEGLQYF.

The V gene is TRBV6-1, the J gene TRBJ2-1, with D maybe TRBD1 (6 bases). Trimming removed 2 bases from V and 5 bases from J, with 19 bases in between. The CDR3 sequence is 17 residues long. CDR1 and CDR2 from the germline V gene are MNHNS and SASEGT. CDR3 in DNA: TGTGCCAGCAGTGAAAGCCCGCGGAGCTGGACAGACAATGAGCAGTTCTTC. It codes for CASSESPRSWTDNEQFF.

A note on this clone: Within the sample, other DNA sequences also encode this same CDR3. V gene TRBV4-2 combines with J gene TRBJ2-7, with TRBD1 matching over 7 bases. V trimming: 1 base; J trimming: 1 base; junction bases outside the gene matches: 1. CDR3 length: 14 residues. The germline V gene encodes CDR1 LGHNA and CDR2 YNFKEQ. The CDR3 DNA follows: TGTGCCAGCAGCCAAGGACAGGGATCCTACGAGCAGTACTTC. This translates into CASSQGQGSYEQYF.

The chain recombines TRBV7-8 with TRBJ2-4; 13 bases map to TRBD2. The end of the DNA fits TRBJ2-7 better, so the J call may be wrong. Germline assignment: CDR1 SGHVS and CDR2 FQNEAQ. This CDR3 has 16 amino acids. This CDR3 reads CASSSDRLAGGYEQYF. The DNA of the CDR3 is TGTGCCAGCAGCTCCGATCGACTAGCGGGGGGCTACGAGCAGTACTTC.

The rearrangement uses TRBV5-1 and TRBJ2-2; 9 bases fit TRBD1. This CDR3 comprises 15 residues. V lost 4 bases, J lost 5 bases, and 6 bases stayed unmatched. Germline CDR1 SGHRS, CDR2 YFSETQ. The CDR3 region is CASSPSGTGTGELFF. In DNA, the CDR3 is TGCGCCAGCAGCCCATCCGGGACAGGGACCGGGGAGCTGTTTTTT.

As regards this clone: The identical CDR3 is also encoded by other nucleotide sequences in the sample. The gene calls are TRBV5-6 and TRBJ2-6; D uncertain. The CDR3 is 15 amino acids. V dropped 0 bases and J dropped 0 bases, with 4 bases sitting between them. CDR1 SGHDT and CDR2 YYEEEE come from the germline V gene. This CDR3 is CASSLGLSGANVLTF. The CDR3 DNA is TGTGCCAGCAGCTTGGGCCTCTCTGGGGCCAACGTCCTGACTTTC.

The chain carries TRBV5-4 and TRBJ2-2, with 9 nucleotides matching TRBD1. V lost 1 base and J lost 4; bases outside the gene matches: 5. The CDR3 loop spans 16 amino acids. Germline values: CDR1 SGHNT, CDR2 YYREEE (reference sequence). The CDR3 sequence is CASSLLGQGGTGELFF. The CDR3 DNA sequence: TGTGCCAGCAGCTTGTTGGGACAGGGAGGCACCGGGGAGCTGTTTTTT.

The genes are TRBV21-1 and TRBJ1-1. TRBV21-1 is a listed pseudogene. This CDR3 has 13 residues. This CDR3 reads CASSKGSRVEAFF. CDR3 nucleotide sequence: TGTGCCAGCAGCAAAGGTTCGAGGGTCGAAGCTTTCTTT.

The rearrangement joins TRBV28 to TRBJ1-1; no clear D. The CDR3 extends over 14 amino acids. Germline V lookup: CDR1 MDHEN, CDR2 SYDVKM. Trimming shortened V by 7 bases and J by 5 bases, and 17 bases separated the two germline ends. CDR3 sequence reads: CASINLGRETEAFF. Here the CDR3 DNA reads TGTGCCAGCATCAATTTGGGGAGAGAGACTGAAGCTTTCTTT.

This clone was observed a few times. This chain joins TRBV10-3 and TRBJ1-1, with 8 nucleotides matching TRBD1. CDR1 is ENHRY and CDR2 is SYGVKD in the germline V gene. V lost 3 bases to trimming and J lost 8 bases; unmatched junction nucleotides: 11. CDR3 length: 15 amino acids. CDR3 sequence reads: CAISDSYRGTNEAFF. CDR3 sequence (DNA): TGTGCCATCAGTGATAGCTACAGGGGGACGAACGAAGCTTTCTTT.

This clone was recorded many times. In the same sample, other DNA sequences code for this CDR3. The chain links TRBV5-1 to TRBJ2-7, with a tentative D call TRBD1 (6 bases). CDR3 length: 12 residues. Trimming removed 2 bases from V and 4 bases from J, with 7 bases in between. From germline, CDR1 is SGHRS and CDR2 YFSETQ. Written as DNA, the CDR3 is TGCGCCAGCAGCTTAGGACAGTACGAGCAGTACTTC. Protein product: CASSLGQYEQYF.

This clone was seen just once. This rearrangement joins TRBV29-1 to TRBJ2-1; TRBD2 agrees at 10 bases. Trimming at V came to 6 bases and at J to 10 bases, leaving 9 bases not matched to a gene. The CDR3 is 13 amino acids. Germline assignment: CDR1 SQVTM and CDR2 ANQGSEA. CDR3 in amino acids: CSVALAGGTEQFF. As DNA, the CDR3 is TGCAGCGTGGCCTTAGCGGGAGGAACGGAGCAGTTCTTC.

This chain connects TRBV29-1 to TRBJ2-3; D remains ambiguous. With 2 bases removed from V and 4 bases from J, the gap between germline ends came to 10 bases. The CDR3 extends over 13 amino acids. Germline loops: CDR1 SQVTM, CDR2 ANQGSEA. Here the CDR3 reads CSVEMLASDTQYF. The CDR3 DNA reads as TGCAGCGTTGAAATGTTAGCTTCAGATACGCAGTATTTT.